Sequencing of this TCR beta chain was carried out in a study of early T cells in non-severe SARS-CoV-2 infection. Turning to the study itself: Sequencing used unsorted whole-blood bulk RNA, so chains lack pairing. Study conclusions and caveats: Anti-spike CD8 specificities were favored by VDJdb matching, whose results missed private and CD4 specificities.

This clonotype was seen repeatedly, ten times or more. Its antigen is not identified. CDR1 is SEHNR and CDR2 is FQNEAQ in the germline V gene (reference sequence). The CDR3 extends over 16 amino acids. The ends lost 1 base at V and 2 bases at J; junction bases unmatched: 5. In the library, individual cDNA molecules carried attached unique molecular identifiers. TCRdb independently ran MiXCR on the 5' RACE reads; one entry per CDR3 protein. Of 38,000 or so distinct CDR3 sequences in the sample, 4.5% to 5.5% were seen once. The source is an adult who was a healthcare worker with PCR-confirmed SARS-CoV-2 infection or an uninfected control (not recorded which). The sample comprised whole blood. The chain uses TRBV7-9 and TRBJ2-4, with TRBD1 matching 7 bases. CDR3: CASSLGQGLTKNIQYF. DNA of the CDR3: TGTGCCAGCAGCTTAGGACAGGGATTGACCAAAAACATTCAGTACTTC.